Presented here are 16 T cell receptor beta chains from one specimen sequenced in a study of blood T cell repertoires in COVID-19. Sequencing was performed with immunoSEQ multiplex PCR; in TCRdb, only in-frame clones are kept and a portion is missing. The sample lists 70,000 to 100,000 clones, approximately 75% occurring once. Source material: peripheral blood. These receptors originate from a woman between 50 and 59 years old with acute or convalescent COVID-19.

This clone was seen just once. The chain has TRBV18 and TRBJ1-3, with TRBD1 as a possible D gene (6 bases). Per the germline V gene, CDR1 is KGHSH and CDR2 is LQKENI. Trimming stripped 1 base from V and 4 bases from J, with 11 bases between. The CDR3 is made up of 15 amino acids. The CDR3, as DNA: TGTGCCAGCTCACCACTCAGGGGAACGGGAAACACCATATATTTT. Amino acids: CASSPLRGTGNTIYF.

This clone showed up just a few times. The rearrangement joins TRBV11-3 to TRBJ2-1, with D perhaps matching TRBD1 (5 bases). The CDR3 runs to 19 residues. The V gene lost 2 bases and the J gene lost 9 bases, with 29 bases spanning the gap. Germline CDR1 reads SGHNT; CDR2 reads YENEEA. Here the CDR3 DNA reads TGTGCCAGCAGCTTAATCTCCGGGCTGGGGCTGGCTCAAACGGGTGAGCAGTTCTTC. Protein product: CASSLISGLGLAQTGEQFF.

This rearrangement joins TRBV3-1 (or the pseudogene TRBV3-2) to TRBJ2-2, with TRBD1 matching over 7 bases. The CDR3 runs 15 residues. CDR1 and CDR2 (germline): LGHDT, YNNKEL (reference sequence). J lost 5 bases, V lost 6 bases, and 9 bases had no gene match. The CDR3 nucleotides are TGTGCCAGCAGGTCCTCAGGGGGACGGACCGGGGAGCTGTTTTTT. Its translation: CASRSSGGRTGELFF.

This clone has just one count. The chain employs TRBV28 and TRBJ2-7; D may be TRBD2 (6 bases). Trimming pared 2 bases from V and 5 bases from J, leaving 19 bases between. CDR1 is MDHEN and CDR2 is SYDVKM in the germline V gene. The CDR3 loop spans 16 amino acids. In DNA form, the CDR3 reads TGTGCCAGCAGTTTAATTCTCCCGGCGGGGTCCGACGAGCAGTACTTC. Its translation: CASSLILPAGSDEQYF.

The chain's CDR3 is CASSQVQGSGYTF. The CDR3 nucleotides are TGTGCCAGCAGCCAAGTACAGGGGAGTGGCTACACCTTC. This chain uses TRBV4-2 with TRBJ1-2; 7 bases are a match to TRBD1. Germline-derived CDR1 and CDR2 are LGHNA and YNFKEQ. The trim removed 1 base at V and 7 bases at J, leaving 3 bases unmatched. The length of the CDR3 is 13 residues.

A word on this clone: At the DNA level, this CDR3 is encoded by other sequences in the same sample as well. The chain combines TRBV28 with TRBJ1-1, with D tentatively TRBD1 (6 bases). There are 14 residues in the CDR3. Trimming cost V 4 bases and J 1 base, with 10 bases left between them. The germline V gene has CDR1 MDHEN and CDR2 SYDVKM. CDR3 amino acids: CASSSGQTNTEAFF. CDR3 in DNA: TGTGCCAGCAGTTCCGGACAGACGAACACTGAAGCTTTCTTT. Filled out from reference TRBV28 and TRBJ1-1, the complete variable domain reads DVKVTQSSRYLVKRTGEKVFLECVQDMDHENMFWYRQDPGLGLRLIYFSYDVKMKEKGDIPEGYSVSREKKERFSLILESASTNQTSMYLCASSSGQTNTEAFFGQGTRLTVV.

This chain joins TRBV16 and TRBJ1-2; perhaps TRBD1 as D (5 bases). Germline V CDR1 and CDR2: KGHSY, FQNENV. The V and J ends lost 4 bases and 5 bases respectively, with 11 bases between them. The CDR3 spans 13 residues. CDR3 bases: TGTGCCAGCAGCCCCGAGGCAGGGTATGGCTACACCTTC. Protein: CASSPEAGYGYTF. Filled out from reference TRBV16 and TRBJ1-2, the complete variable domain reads GEEVAQTPKHLVRGEGQKAKLYCAPIKGHSYVFWYQQVLKNEFKFLISFQNENVFDETGMPKERFSAKCLPNSPCSLEIQATKLEDSAVYFCASSPEAGYGYTFGSGTRLTVV.

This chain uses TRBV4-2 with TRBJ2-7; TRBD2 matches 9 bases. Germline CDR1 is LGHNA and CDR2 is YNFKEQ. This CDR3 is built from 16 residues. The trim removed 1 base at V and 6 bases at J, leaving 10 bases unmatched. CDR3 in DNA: TGTGCCAGCAGCCAAGTGGGCGGGGGGGGTTACGGCGAGCAGTACTTC. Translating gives CASSQVGGGGYGEQYF.

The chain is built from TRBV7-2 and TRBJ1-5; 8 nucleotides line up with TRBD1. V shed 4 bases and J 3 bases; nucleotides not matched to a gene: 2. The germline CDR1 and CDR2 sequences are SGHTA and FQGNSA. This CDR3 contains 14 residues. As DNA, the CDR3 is TGTGCCAGCAGCTATCAGGGGGCCAATCAGCCCCAGCATTTT. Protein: CASSYQGANQPQHF.

CDR3 sequence reads: CASSPSTSGLIYEQYF. CDR3 nucleotide sequence: TGTGCCAGCAGCCCATCGACTAGCGGGTTAATCTACGAGCAGTACTTC. The V gene is TRBV9, the J gene TRBJ2-7, with 10 nucleotides matching TRBD2. The CDR3 runs 16 residues. The germline V gene has CDR1 SGDLS and CDR2 YYNGEE. The junction had 10 bases not matched to a gene; V was cut back by 4 bases and J by 3 bases.

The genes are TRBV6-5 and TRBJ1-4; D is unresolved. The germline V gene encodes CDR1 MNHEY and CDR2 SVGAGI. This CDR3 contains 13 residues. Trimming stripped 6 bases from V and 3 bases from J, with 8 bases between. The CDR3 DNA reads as TGTGCCAGCAGGGGGAGTGCTAATGAAAAACTGTTTTTT. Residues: CASRGSANEKLFF.

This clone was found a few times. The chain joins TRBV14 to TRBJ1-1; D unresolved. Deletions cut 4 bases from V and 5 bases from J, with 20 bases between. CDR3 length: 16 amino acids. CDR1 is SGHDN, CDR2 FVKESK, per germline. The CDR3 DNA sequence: TGTGCCAGCAGCCTCGGTACGGTGGGCCCAAGGACTGAAGCTTTCTTT. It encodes CASSLGTVGPRTEAFF.

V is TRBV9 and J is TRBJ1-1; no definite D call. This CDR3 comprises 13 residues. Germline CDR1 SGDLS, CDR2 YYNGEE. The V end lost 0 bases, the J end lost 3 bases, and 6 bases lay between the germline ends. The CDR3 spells CASSVEPDTEAFF. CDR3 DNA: TGTGCCAGCAGCGTAGAACCGGACACTGAAGCTTTCTTT.

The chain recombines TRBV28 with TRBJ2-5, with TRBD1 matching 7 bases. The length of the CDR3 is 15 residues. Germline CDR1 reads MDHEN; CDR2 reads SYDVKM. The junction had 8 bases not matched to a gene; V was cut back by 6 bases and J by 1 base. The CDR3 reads CASRRQQGPQETQYF. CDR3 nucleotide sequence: TGTGCCAGCAGACGCCAACAGGGGCCCCAAGAGACCCAGTACTTC.

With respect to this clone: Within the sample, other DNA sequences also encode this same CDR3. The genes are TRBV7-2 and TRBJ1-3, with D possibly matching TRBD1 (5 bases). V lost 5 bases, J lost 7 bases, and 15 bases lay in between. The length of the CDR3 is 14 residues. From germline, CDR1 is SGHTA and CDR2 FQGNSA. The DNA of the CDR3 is TGTGCCAGCAGCCCGGGGACTGGGCGGAACACCATATATTTT. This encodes CASSPGTGRNTIYF.

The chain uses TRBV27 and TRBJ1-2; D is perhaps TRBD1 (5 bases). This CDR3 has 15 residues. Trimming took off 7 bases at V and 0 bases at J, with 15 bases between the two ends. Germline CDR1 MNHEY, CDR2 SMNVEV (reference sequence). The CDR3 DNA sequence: TGTGCCAGCAAGGGGCCGGGTTTAGCTAACTATGGCTACACCTTC. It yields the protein CASKGPGLANYGYTF.